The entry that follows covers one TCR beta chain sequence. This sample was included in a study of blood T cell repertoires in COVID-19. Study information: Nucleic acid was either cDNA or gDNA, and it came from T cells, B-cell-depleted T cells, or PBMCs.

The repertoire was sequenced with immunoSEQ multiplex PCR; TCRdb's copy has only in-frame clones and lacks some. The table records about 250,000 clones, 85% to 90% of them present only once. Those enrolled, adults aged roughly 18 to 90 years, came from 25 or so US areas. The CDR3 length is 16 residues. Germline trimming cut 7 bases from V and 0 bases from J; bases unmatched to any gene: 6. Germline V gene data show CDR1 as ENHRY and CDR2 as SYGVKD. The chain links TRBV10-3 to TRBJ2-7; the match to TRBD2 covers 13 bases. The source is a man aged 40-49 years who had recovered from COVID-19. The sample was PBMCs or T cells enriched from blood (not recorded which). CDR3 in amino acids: CAITGTSGAFSYEQYF. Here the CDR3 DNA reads TGTGCCATCACCGGGACTAGCGGGGCCTTCTCCTACGAGCAGTACTTC.